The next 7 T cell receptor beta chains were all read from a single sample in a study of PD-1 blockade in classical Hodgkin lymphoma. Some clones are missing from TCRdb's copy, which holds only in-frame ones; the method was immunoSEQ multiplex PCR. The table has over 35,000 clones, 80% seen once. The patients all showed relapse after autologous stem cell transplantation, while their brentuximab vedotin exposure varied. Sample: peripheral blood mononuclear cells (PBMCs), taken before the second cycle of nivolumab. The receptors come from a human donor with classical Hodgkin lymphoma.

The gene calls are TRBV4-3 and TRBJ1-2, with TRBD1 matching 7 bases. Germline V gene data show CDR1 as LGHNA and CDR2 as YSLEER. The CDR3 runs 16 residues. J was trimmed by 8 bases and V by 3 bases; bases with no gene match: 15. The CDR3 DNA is TGCGCCAGCAGCCAGGGGGGGCAGGGGGATCTTAGCGGCTACACCTTC. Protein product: CASSQGGQGDLSGYTF.

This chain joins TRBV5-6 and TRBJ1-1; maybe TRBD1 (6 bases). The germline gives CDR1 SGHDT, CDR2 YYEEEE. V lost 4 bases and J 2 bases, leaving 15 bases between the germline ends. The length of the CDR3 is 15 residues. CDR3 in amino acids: CASSPPTGFNTEAFF. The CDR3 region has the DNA TGTGCCAGCAGCCCTCCGACAGGTTTTAACACTGAAGCTTTCTTT.

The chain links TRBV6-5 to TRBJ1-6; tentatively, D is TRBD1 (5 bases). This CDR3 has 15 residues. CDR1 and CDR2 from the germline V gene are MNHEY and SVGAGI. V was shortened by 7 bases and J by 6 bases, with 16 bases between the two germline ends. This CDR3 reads CASTPYPGVNSPLHF. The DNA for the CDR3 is TGTGCCAGCACCCCCTACCCGGGGGTTAATTCACCCCTCCACTTT.

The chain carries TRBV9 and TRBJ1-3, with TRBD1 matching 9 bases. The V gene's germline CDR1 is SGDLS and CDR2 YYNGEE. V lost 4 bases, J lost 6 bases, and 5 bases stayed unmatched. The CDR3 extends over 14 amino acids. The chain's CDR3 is CASSPWDRENTIYF. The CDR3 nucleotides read TGTGCCAGCAGCCCCTGGGACAGGGAAAACACCATATATTTT.

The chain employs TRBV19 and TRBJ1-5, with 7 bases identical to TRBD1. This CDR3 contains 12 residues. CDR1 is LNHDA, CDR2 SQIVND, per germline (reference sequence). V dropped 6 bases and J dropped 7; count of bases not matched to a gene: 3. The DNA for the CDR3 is TGTGCCAGTAGAGTAGGGGGCCAGCCCCAGCATTTT. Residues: CASRVGGQPQHF.

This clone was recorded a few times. The CDR3 is CASSVGLINEQFF. CDR3 in DNA: TGTGCCAGCAGCGTAGGACTAATCAATGAGCAGTTCTTC. The V and J genes are TRBV9 and TRBJ2-1; maybe TRBD2 (5 bases). Germline V gives CDR1 SGDLS, CDR2 YYNGEE. V was pared by 0 bases and J by 6 bases, with 7 bases between. This CDR3 is built from 13 residues.

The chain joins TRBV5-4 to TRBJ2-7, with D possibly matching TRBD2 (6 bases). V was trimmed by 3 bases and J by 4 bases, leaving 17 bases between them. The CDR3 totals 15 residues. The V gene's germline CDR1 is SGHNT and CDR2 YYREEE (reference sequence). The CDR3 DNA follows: TGTGCCAGCAGCTCTGGACTACCCATCCAATACGAGCAGTACTTC. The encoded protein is CASSSGLPIQYEQYF.